This is a list of T cell receptor beta chains from one sample in a study of blood T cell repertoires in COVID-19. The table came from immunoSEQ multiplex PCR; TCRdb's copy has only in-frame clones and leaves some out. The table lists approximately 22,000 clones, approximately 90% of them singletons. Sequencing used peripheral blood. These receptors were collected from a man between 65 and 85 years old with active COVID-19. Each CDR3 is given without its conserved first and last residue. A D gene is named only where the DNA matches it firmly.

NA	TRBV7-9	TRBJ2-3	10	ASSRSQYTQY
TRBD2	TRBV24-1	TRBJ2-1	11	ATRTSSYNEQF
NA	TRBV30	TRBJ1-5	12	AWSVQGSNQPQH
NA	TRBV27	TRBJ2-3	13	ASSFRDTLGDTQY
TRBD1	TRBV11-3	TRBJ2-1	13	ASSPSQGVHNEQF
TRBD1	TRBV2	TRBJ1-6	12	ASSSGQGVSPLH
TRBD2	TRBV28	NA	15	ASSFGTIAGVPYEQY
TRBD1	TRBV7-3	TRBJ2-7	13	ASSLGPGQGYEQY
TRBD2	TRBV5-1	TRBJ2-3	13	ASSLTGGSTDTQY
NA	TRBV30	TRBJ1-5	12	AWSVYRGNQPQH
NA	TRBV11-1	TRBJ2-3	11	ASSLGRRGTQY
NA	TRBV5-1	TRBJ2-2	12	ASSLSRGLGELF
NA	TRBV18	TRBJ1-1	12	ASSQVGLNTEAF
NA	TRBV18	TRBJ2-1	14	ASSPHPKIGNGEQF
NA	TRBV6-5	TRBJ2-7	12	ASSYRGAVNEQY
TRBD2	TRBV28	TRBJ2-7	17	ASSLRGTSGGRRSNEQY
NA	TRBV6-5	TRBJ2-5	11	ASSYSGEETQY
NA	TRBV10-3	TRBJ2-7	11	ATGGLSSYEQY
TRBD2	TRBV5-1	TRBJ2-1	15	ASSLASGRAAYNEQF
NA	TRBV7-2	TRBJ1-2	12	ASSWRNTYYGYT
NA	TRBV11-2	TRBJ2-7	12	ASSLDRVTLEQY
TRBD2	TRBV5-3	TRBJ2-7	10	ATRSGGTQQY
NA	TRBV9	TRBJ1-6	15	ASSVVRPRYHNSPLH
NA	TRBV2	TRBJ2-5	13	ASSGFGSSRETQY